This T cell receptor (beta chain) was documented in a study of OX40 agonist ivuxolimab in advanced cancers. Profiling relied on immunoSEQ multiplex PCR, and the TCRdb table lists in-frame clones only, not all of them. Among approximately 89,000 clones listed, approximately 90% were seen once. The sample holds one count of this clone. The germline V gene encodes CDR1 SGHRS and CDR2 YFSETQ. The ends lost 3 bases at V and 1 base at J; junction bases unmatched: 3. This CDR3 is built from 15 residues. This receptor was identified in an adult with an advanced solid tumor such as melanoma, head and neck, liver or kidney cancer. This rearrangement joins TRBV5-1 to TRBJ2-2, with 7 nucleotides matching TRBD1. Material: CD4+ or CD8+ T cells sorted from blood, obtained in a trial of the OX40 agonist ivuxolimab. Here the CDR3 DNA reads TGCGCCAGCAGCTCAACAGGGGAGAACACCGGGGAGCTGTTTTTT. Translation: CASSSTGENTGELFF.